The 8 T cell receptor beta chains given below trace back to one sample, sequenced in a study of blood T cell repertoires in COVID-19. The data were produced by immunoSEQ multiplex PCR, yet TCRdb's version contains in-frame clones alone and is incomplete. The sample has approximately 300,000 clones, 86% seen once; the top ten hold about 9.4%. The sample consisted of PBMCs or T cells enriched from blood (not recorded which). The receptors stem from a woman under 30 who had recovered from COVID-19.

This clone was counted a single time. This rearrangement joins TRBV21-1 to TRBJ1-1; the D call in the table, TRBD1, was not verified against the DNA. TRBV21-1 represents a pseudogene. The CDR3 is 18 residues long. Here the CDR3 DNA reads TGTGCCAGCAGCCCACATTCTAGACAGAGAGCAATGAACACTGAAGCTTTCTTT. Translation gives CASSPHSRQRAMNTEAFF.

The J gene is TRBJ1-6, the V gene TRBV4-2; 8 bases line up with TRBD1. CDR3 size: 18 residues. Germline values: CDR1 LGHNA, CDR2 YNFKEQ. V shed 1 base and J 5 bases; nucleotides not matched to a gene: 10. CDR3 coding DNA: TGTGCCAGCAGCCAAGTTTACGGACAGGGAGGGGATAATTCACCCCTCCACTTT. Its protein is CASSQVYGQGGDNSPLHF.

The chain is built from TRBV7-6 and TRBJ2-1; TRBD2 matches at 8 bases. V trimming: 5 bases; J trimming: 4 bases; junction bases outside the gene matches: 19. CDR1 and CDR2 from the germline V gene are SGHVS and FNYEAQ. The CDR3 sequence is 19 residues long. The CDR3 loop reads CASSPDDWLAGSGYNEQFF. The DNA of the CDR3 is TGTGCCAGCAGCCCCGACGACTGGTTAGCGGGGTCGGGATACAATGAGCAGTTCTTC.

A single count supports this clone. The gene calls are TRBV6-5 and TRBJ2-2; 7 nucleotides agree with TRBD2. The trim removed 6 bases at V and 1 base at J, leaving 5 bases unmatched. Germline CDR1 MNHEY, CDR2 SVGAGI. This CDR3 comprises 15 residues. DNA for the CDR3: TGTGCCAGCAGATCGACTAGCCGGAACACCGGGGAGCTGTTTTTT. Residues: CASRSTSRNTGELFF.

In regard to this clone: Different DNA sequences within this sample yield the same CDR3. The rearrangement links TRBV19 to TRBJ1-2, with 8 bases identical to TRBD1. Germline lookup yields CDR1 LNHDA and CDR2 SQIVND (reference sequence). The CDR3 loop spans 13 amino acids. Germline trimming cut 6 bases from V and 4 bases from J; bases unmatched to any gene: 4. CDR3 residues: CASSLGQGYGYTF. The DNA of the CDR3 is TGTGCCAGTAGCCTCGGACAGGGCTATGGCTACACCTTC.

This chain joins TRBV7-2 and TRBJ2-1; 10 bases line up with TRBD2. Trimming removed 5 bases from V and 9 bases from J; junction bases left unmatched: 10. The CDR3 is 15 residues long. The germline V gene encodes CDR1 SGHTA and CDR2 FQGNSA. CDR3 DNA sequence: TGTGCCAGCAGCCTCGAGCGGGGGGGCCTCAGTGAGCAGTTCTTC. Its translation is CASSLERGGLSEQFF. Variable domain in full (rest from reference TRBV7-2 and TRBJ2-1): GAGVSQSPSNKVTEKGKDVELRCDPISGHTALYWYRQSLGQGLEFLIYFQGNSAPDKSGLPSDRFSAERTGGSVSTLTIQRTQQEDSAVYLCASSLERGGLSEQFFGPGTRLTVL.

The rearrangement links TRBV6-1 to TRBJ1-5; D is undetermined. The CDR3 contains 14 residues. V lost 3 bases to trimming and J lost 2 bases, with 8 bases between them. CDR1 is MNHNS and CDR2 is SASEGT in the germline V gene. The CDR3 DNA sequence: TGTGCCAGCAGTGAGTACCGGGGCAATCAGCCCCAGCATTTT. This encodes CASSEYRGNQPQHF.

V usage is TRBV5-1 and J usage is TRBJ2-7; unclear D gene. Trimming pared 5 bases from V and 2 bases from J, leaving 11 bases between. CDR1 SGHRS and CDR2 YFSETQ come from the germline V gene. This CDR3 region has 13 residues. CDR3 sequence reads: CASSLTPAYEQYF. CDR3 sequence (DNA): TGCGCCAGCAGTTTGACACCCGCCTACGAGCAGTACTTC.